This entry lists 21 T cell receptor beta chains sequenced from one sample in a study of shared clonotypes between healthy human individuals. Sequenced by immunoSEQ multiplex PCR; TCRdb stores in-frame clones only, minus some. The repertoire holds over a million clones, with roughly 96% as singletons. The sequenced material came from naive CD4+ T cells sorted from blood. This sample's subset: CD45RA+ positively selected. Receptor source: a man aged 25 to 40 in good health.

Of note for this clone: The same CDR3 also results from other DNA sequences found in this sample. The chain couples TRBV18 to TRBJ2-3, with D perhaps matching TRBD2 (5 bases). The CDR3 length is 15 residues. The germline V gene has CDR1 KGHSH and CDR2 LQKENI. Trimming took 0 bases from V and 1 from J, leaving 8 bases between them. This CDR3 reads CASSPPTGGTDTQYF. CDR3 sequence (DNA): TGTGCCAGCTCACCACCGACCGGGGGCACAGATACGCAGTATTTT.

CDR3 in amino acids: CASSPTGEAYEQYF. CDR3 in DNA: TGTGCCAGCAGCCCCACAGGGGAGGCCTACGAGCAGTACTTC. The chain uses TRBV7-8 and TRBJ2-7, with TRBD1 as a possible D gene (7 bases). V was shortened by 5 bases and J by 2 bases, with 13 bases between the two germline ends. The CDR3 runs to 14 residues. Germline CDR1 is SGHVS and CDR2 is FQNEAQ.

The V and J genes are TRBV7-8 and TRBJ2-7, with no clear D. Germline CDR1 and CDR2: SGHVS and FQNEAQ. V shed 2 bases and J shed 1 base, with 15 bases lying between them. The CDR3 sequence is 16 residues long. The chain's CDR3 is CASSLPDSLPSYEQYF. CDR3 in DNA: TGTGCCAGCAGCTTACCTGATAGTCTACCTTCCTACGAGCAGTACTTC.

This chain joins TRBV5-1 and TRBJ2-4, with D hard to call. Germline loops: CDR1 SGHRS, CDR2 YFSETQ. The CDR3 is made up of 15 amino acids. Trimming removed 0 bases at V and 2 bases at J, with 9 bases between. The CDR3 spells CASSLDGSSKNIQYF. DNA of the CDR3: TGCGCCAGCAGCTTGGACGGGTCGTCCAAAAACATTCAGTACTTC. The entire variable domain, with the rest obtained from reference TRBV5-1 and TRBJ2-4, is as follows: KAGVTQTPRYLIKTRGQQVTLSCSPISGHRSVSWYQQTPGQGLQFLFEYFSETQRNKGNFPGRFSGRQFSNSRSEMNVSTLELGDSALYLCASSLDGSSKNIQYFGAGTRLSVL.

The chain is built from TRBV7-9 and TRBJ2-7; 9 nucleotides match TRBD1. Germline V gene data show CDR1 as SEHNR and CDR2 as FQNEAQ (reference sequence). The CDR3 runs to 12 residues. V lost 1 base and J lost 13; bases outside the gene matches: 5. CDR3 region: CASSLVGTGFYF. The DNA for the CDR3 is TGTGCCAGCAGCTTAGTGGGGACAGGGTTTTACTTC.

This clone was observed a single time. The V gene is TRBV29-1, the J gene TRBJ1-4; 10 bases fit TRBD1. CDR1 and CDR2 from the germline V gene are SQVTM and ANQGSEA. Trimming cost V 7 bases and J 8 bases; bases outside gene matches: 4. The CDR3 runs 12 residues. CDR3 amino acids: CSGGTGAEKLFF. The CDR3, as DNA: TGCAGCGGAGGGACAGGGGCAGAAAAACTGTTTTTT.

The rearrangement uses TRBV18 and TRBJ2-7, with 8 bases lining up with TRBD2. J lost 0 bases, V lost 0 bases, and 10 bases had no gene match. CDR3 length: 18 amino acids. CDR1 and CDR2 (germline): KGHSH, LQKENI. CDR3 sequence: CASSPPSGTVFSSYEQYF. The CDR3, as DNA: TGTGCCAGCTCACCACCTAGCGGGACCGTCTTTTCCTCCTACGAGCAGTACTTC.

The chain couples TRBV5-1 to TRBJ1-1; D remains ambiguous. CDR3 length: 16 amino acids. The germline gives CDR1 SGHRS, CDR2 YFSETQ. V gave up 4 bases and J gave up 5 bases, with 21 bases separating them. The CDR3 DNA reads as TGCGCCAGCAGCCGGTCCTTTAGTCCGGGTCGGACTGAAGCTTTCTTT. It yields the protein CASSRSFSPGRTEAFF.

This chain links TRBV29-1 with TRBJ1-2, with 9 nucleotides matching TRBD1. The trim removed 2 bases at V and 8 bases at J, leaving 6 bases unmatched. Germline CDR1 is SQVTM and CDR2 is ANQGSEA. The CDR3 has 13 amino acids. DNA of the CDR3: TGCAGCGTTGAAAGGGACAGGGTAATCGGCTACACCTTC. This translates into CSVERDRVIGYTF.

As regards this clone: The junction shows a germline mismatch at one end, possibly a read error. The V and J genes are TRBV9 and TRBJ2-7; D possibly corresponds to TRBD1 (6 bases). CDR1 and CDR2 (germline): SGDLS, YYNGEE. The CDR3 runs 15 residues. The CDR3 DNA sequence: TGTGCCAGCAGCGTAGCAGGGGACCCTTCCTACGGGCAGTACTTC. Translation: CASSVAGDPSYGQYF.

The chain links TRBV19 to TRBJ1-1; D is possibly TRBD1 (5 bases). V lost 8 bases and J 0 bases, leaving 22 bases between the germline ends. Germline assignment: CDR1 LNHDA and CDR2 SQIVND (reference sequence). The CDR3 contains 17 residues. DNA for the CDR3: TGTGCCAGTCTCCCGAGGGGAGCAGAGCGGATGAACACTGAAGCTTTCTTT. Protein product: CASLPRGAERMNTEAFF.

The chain combines TRBV11-3 with TRBJ2-1; 11 nucleotides agree with TRBD2. The CDR3 is made up of 16 amino acids. Germline CDR1 is SGHNT and CDR2 is YENEEA. Trimming took 1 base from V and 8 from J; bases not matched to a gene: 7. The CDR3 coding sequence is TGTGCCAGCAGCTTAGGGGGAATAGCGGGAGGGGATGAGCAGTTCTTC. It specifies CASSLGGIAGGDEQFF.

To note about this clone: The same CDR3 arises from other DNA sequences in this sample as well. V and J are TRBV9 and TRBJ2-3; D uncertain. The CDR3 has 12 amino acids. The V end was cut by 0 bases, the J end by 5 bases, with 4 bases between. Per germline, CDR1 SGDLS and CDR2 YYNGEE. DNA for the CDR3: TGTGCCAGCAGCGTAGTCCGAGATACGCAGTATTTT. Amino acid sequence: CASSVVRDTQYF.

The J gene is TRBJ1-2, the V gene TRBV5-6; D is uncertain. V lost 4 bases and J 4 bases, leaving 17 bases between the germline ends. The CDR3 is 15 residues long. The V gene's germline CDR1 is SGHDT and CDR2 YYEEEE. The CDR3 DNA reads TGTGCCAGCAGCATCGACCTGGGCAGTAGCTATGGCTACACCTTC. It encodes CASSIDLGSSYGYTF.

V is TRBV2 and J is TRBJ2-7; 7 positions agree with TRBD1. J lost 7 bases, V lost 8 bases, and 14 bases had no gene match. CDR3 length: 14 amino acids. Germline CDR1 and CDR2: SNHLY and FYNNEI. CDR3 residues: CASGAYGRQGEQYF. CDR3 coding DNA: TGTGCCAGCGGTGCCTACGGGCGACAGGGAGAGCAGTACTTC.

V usage is TRBV7-3 and J usage is TRBJ1-2, with D possibly being TRBD1 (5 bases). The CDR3 totals 13 residues. CDR1 and CDR2 (germline): SGHTA, FQGTGA. With 0 bases removed from V and 8 bases from J, the gap between germline ends came to 10 bases. CDR3: CASSLTRDGGYTF. In DNA, the CDR3 is TGTGCCAGCAGCTTAACAAGGGACGGAGGCTACACCTTC. Together with reference TRBV7-3 and TRBJ1-2, the CDR3 gives the full variable domain: GAGVSQTPSNKVTEKGKYVELRCDPISGHTALYWYRQSLGQGPEFLIYFQGTGAADDSGLPNDRFFAVRPEGSVSTLKIQRTERGDSAVYLCASSLTRDGGYTFGSGTRLTVV.

The chain recombines TRBV6-6 with TRBJ2-7; TRBD1 matches 7 bases. Unmatched junction bases numbered 11, after V lost 8 bases and J lost 4 bases. Germline CDR1 reads MNHNY; CDR2 reads SVGAGI (reference sequence). The CDR3 runs 14 residues. The CDR3 DNA sequence: TGTGCCAGCCGAAGACCCGACAGGGTATACGAGCAGTACTTC. Translating it yields CASRRPDRVYEQYF.

The chain combines TRBV19 with TRBJ2-2; possible D gene TRBD1, 5 bases. CDR3 length equals 13 residues. Germline V gene lookup returns CDR1 LNHDA and CDR2 SQIVND (reference sequence). Trimming left V 10 bases short and J 1 base short, with 10 bases between. CDR3 protein: CAITDRNTGELFF. In DNA, the CDR3 is TGTGCCATTACCGACAGGAACACCGGGGAGCTGTTTTTT.

This chain uses TRBV5-4 with TRBJ2-3, with D possibly TRBD1 on 6 matching bases. V dropped 2 bases and J dropped 2 bases, with 9 bases sitting between them. The CDR3 has 14 amino acids. Germline V lookup: CDR1 SGHNT, CDR2 YYREEE (reference sequence). The CDR3 DNA reads as TGTGCCAGCAGCTTCAGACAGGACACAGATACGCAGTATTTT. It is translated as CASSFRQDTDTQYF.

The chain joins TRBV5-1 to TRBJ2-4; a possible D gene is TRBD2 (6 bases). CDR3 length equals 20 residues. Germline CDR1 and CDR2: SGHRS and YFSETQ. Trimming took off 0 bases at V and 0 bases at J, with 22 bases between the two ends. The CDR3 reads CASSLAILARQPEAKNIQYF. The CDR3 bases are TGCGCCAGCAGCTTGGCCATCCTAGCGAGACAACCAGAAGCCAAAAACATTCAGTACTTC.

The count of this clone is one. The CDR3 here is CASSVGAGFSYEQYF. The CDR3 coding sequence is TGTGCCAGCAGCGTAGGAGCGGGATTCTCCTACGAGCAGTACTTC. The V gene is TRBV9, the J gene TRBJ2-7; 7 bases are a match to TRBD2. The V segment lost 0 bases and the J segment 0 bases; nucleotides outside the gene matches: 3. From germline, CDR1 is SGDLS and CDR2 YYNGEE. The CDR3 consists of 15 residues.